The T cell receptor (beta chain) described here comes from a study of regulatory and conventional T cells in RAG deficiency. Generated by immunoSEQ multiplex PCR, the TCRdb table keeps only in-frame clones and is missing some. This table has 25,000 to 35,000 clones, about 90% appearing once. Notes on the study in general: Other subsets showed about 10-fold reductions, but Treg unique TCR beta sequences fell about 100-fold in these patients. In Omenn syndrome, Treg and Tconv repertoires overlapped >75%.

With respect to this clone: What it binds is not known.

V was cut by 5 bases and J by 4 bases, with 17 bases left in between. Germline CDR1 is MNHEY and CDR2 is SMNVEV (reference sequence). This CDR3 is 15 amino acids long. The same data also contributed to another study, on regulatory T cells. That study reports: Primers: 52 TRBV forward and 13 TRBJ reverse.

The sequencing input was CD8+ T cells sorted from blood. V is TRBV27 and J is TRBJ1-2; D may be TRBD1 (6 bases). This sequence was found in a human donor in good health. The CDR3 region is CASSISQGSVYGYTF. CDR3 in DNA: TGTGCCAGCAGTATCTCACAGGGATCGGTCTATGGCTACACCTTC.